This TCR beta chain was identified in a study of spatial heterogeneity in lung cancer. Study outcomes and limitations: Approximate estimated coverage of tumor T cells amounted to around 6.3% for alpha and 13% for beta chains. Counts of expanded intratumoral alpha and beta TCRs tracked tumor mutation counts.

This clonotype has just a few counts. Its antigen is still unknown. Using its own MiXCR run on the 5' RACE reads, TCRdb lists one record per CDR3 protein. This table holds roughly 4,000 distinct CDR3 sequences, under 14% found once. As to time point: sample taken at primary tumor resection. Whole RNA obtained from tumor, nontumor lung or frozen PBMC underwent sequencing without sorting. The germline V gene has CDR1 ENHRY and CDR2 SYGVKD. V lost 10 bases and J lost 0, with 12 bases in between. The CDR3 spans 13 residues. This specimen consisted of lung tumor tissue, obtained at surgery. The V and J genes are TRBV10-3 and TRBJ1-2; D is unresolved. The clonotype was recovered from a male donor with early-stage non-small cell lung cancer. In DNA, the CDR3 is TGTGCCAGCGGCGAGTTGACTAACTATGGCTACACCTTC. Encoded protein: CASGELTNYGYTF.